Detailed here is one T cell receptor (beta chain). Residents of approximately 25 US areas, aged roughly 18 to 89 years, made up the participants. The study assigned cohorts using participant-reported clinical history. Data came from immunoSEQ multiplex PCR; TCRdb stores just in-frame clones and leaves some out. This sample carries about 180,000 clones, roughly 84% of them seen once, and the ten largest clones take around 1.2%. The CDR3 spans 18 residues. Germline-derived CDR1 and CDR2 are SGHVS and FNYEAQ. V gave up 2 bases and J gave up 2 bases, with 18 bases separating them. The sample originates from a study of blood T cell repertoires in COVID-19.

The sample comprised PBMCs or T cells enriched from blood (not recorded which). The sequence was collected from a human donor with acute COVID-19. The donor label of this sample is uncertain. This rearrangement joins TRBV7-6 to TRBJ1-4, with D maybe TRBD1 (5 bases). The CDR3 here is CASSLRTPSSSTNEKLFF. In DNA, the CDR3 is TGTGCCAGCAGCTTAAGGACACCCTCGAGTTCGACTAATGAAAAACTGTTTTTT.